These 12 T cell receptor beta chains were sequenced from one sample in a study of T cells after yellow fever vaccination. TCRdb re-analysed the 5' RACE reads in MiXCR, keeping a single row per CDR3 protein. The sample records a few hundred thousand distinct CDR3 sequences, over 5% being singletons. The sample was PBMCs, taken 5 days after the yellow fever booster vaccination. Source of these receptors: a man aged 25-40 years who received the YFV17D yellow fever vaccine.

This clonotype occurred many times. DNA for the CDR3: TGTGCCAGCACCGGAAGGAGGGGGCCCAACACTGAAGCTTTCTTT. This translates into CASTGRRGPNTEAFF. V gene TRBV6-1 combines with J gene TRBJ1-1, with 7 bases aligning to TRBD1. The CDR3 spans 15 residues. Germline lookup yields CDR1 MNHNS and CDR2 SASEGT. Trimming at V came to 7 bases and at J to 2 bases, leaving 10 bases not matched to a gene.

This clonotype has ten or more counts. The CDR3 sequence: CSVGEPGQGQETQYF. CDR3 nucleotides: TGCAGCGTCGGGGAACCGGGACAGGGACAAGAGACCCAGTACTTC. The genes are TRBV29-1 and TRBJ2-5, with 9 bases lining up with TRBD1. J was trimmed by 2 bases and V by 6 bases; bases with no gene match: 10. Germline V gene sequence: CDR1 SQVTM, CDR2 ANQGSEA. CDR3 length: 15 amino acids.

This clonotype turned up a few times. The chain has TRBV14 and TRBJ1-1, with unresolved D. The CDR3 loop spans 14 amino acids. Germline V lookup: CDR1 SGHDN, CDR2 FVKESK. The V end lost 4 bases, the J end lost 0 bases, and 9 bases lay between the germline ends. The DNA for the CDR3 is TGTGCCAGCAGCCTGACTCAAATGAACACTGAAGCTTTCTTT. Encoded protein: CASSLTQMNTEAFF.

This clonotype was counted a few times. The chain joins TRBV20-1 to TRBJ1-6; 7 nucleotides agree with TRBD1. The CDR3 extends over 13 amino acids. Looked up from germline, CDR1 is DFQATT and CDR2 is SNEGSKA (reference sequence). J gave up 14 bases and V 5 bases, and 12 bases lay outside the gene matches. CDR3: CSAGRQGGGTLHF. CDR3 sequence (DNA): TGCAGTGCTGGACGACAGGGAGGAGGGACCCTCCACTTT.

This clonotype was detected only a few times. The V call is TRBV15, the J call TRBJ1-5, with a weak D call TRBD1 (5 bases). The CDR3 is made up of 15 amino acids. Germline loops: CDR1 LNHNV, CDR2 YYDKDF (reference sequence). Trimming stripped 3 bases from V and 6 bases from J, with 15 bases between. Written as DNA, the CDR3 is TGTGCCACCAGCAGTGATGACAGCGGCGCTCAGCCCCAGCATTTT. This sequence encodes CATSSDDSGAQPQHF.

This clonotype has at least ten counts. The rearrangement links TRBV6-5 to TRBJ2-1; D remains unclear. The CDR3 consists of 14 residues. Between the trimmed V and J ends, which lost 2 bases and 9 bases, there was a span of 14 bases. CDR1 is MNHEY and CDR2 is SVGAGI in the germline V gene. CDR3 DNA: TGTGCCAGCAGTTACGTCCTAGGCAATATTGAGCAGTTCTTC. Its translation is CASSYVLGNIEQFF.

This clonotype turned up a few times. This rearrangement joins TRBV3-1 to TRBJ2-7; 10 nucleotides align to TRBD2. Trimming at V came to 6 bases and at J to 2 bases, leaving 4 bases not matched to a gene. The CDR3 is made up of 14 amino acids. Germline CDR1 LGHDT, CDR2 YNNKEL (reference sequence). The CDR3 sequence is CASSLAGETYEQYF. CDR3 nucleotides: TGTGCCAGCAGTCTAGCGGGAGAGACCTACGAGCAGTACTTC.

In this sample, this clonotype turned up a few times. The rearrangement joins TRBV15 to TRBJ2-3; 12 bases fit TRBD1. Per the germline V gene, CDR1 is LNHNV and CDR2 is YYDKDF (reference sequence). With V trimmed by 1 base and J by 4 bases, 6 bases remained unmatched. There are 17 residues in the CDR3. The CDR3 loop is CATSRAGQGAWADTQYF. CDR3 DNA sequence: TGTGCCACCAGCAGAGCGGGACAGGGGGCGTGGGCAGATACGCAGTATTTT.

The CDR3 is CASSLDRGSNQPQHF. The CDR3, as DNA: TGCGCCAGCAGCTTGGACAGGGGTAGCAATCAGCCCCAGCATTTT. V is TRBV5-1 and J is TRBJ1-5; 7 bases agree with TRBD1. CDR3 size: 15 residues. V lost 0 bases to trimming and J lost 0 bases; unmatched junction nucleotides: 0. Germline-derived CDR1 and CDR2 are SGHRS and YFSETQ.

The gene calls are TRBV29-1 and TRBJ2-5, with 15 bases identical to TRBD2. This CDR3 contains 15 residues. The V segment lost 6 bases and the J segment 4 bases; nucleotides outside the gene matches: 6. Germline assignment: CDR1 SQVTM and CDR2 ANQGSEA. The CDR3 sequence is CSVDRTSGRGETQYF. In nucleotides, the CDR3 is TGCAGCGTGGACAGGACTAGCGGGAGGGGAGAGACCCAGTACTTC.

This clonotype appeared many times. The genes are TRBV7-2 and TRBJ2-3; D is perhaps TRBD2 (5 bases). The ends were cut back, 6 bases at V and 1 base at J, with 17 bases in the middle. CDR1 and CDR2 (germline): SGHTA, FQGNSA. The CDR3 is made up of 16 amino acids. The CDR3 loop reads CASSPFIAPGTDTQYF. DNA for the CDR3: TGTGCCAGCAGTCCTTTTATAGCGCCCGGCACAGATACGCAGTATTTT.

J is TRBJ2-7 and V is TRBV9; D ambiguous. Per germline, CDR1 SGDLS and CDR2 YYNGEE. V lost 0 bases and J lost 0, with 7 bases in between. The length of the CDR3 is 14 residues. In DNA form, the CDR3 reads TGTGCCAGCAGCGTAGGCCCTGCCTCCTACGAGCAGTACTTC. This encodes CASSVGPASYEQYF.